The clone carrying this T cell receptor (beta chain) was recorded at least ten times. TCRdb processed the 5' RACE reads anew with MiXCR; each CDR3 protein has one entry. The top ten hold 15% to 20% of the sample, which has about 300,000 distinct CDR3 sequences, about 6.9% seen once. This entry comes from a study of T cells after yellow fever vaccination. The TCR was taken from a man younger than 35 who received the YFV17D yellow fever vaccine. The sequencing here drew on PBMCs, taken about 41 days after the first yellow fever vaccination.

Written as DNA, the CDR3 is TGTGCCAGCAGGATACAGAACACAGATACGCAGTATTTT. As protein: CASRIQNTDTQYF. The chain carries TRBV12-3 or TRBV12-4 and TRBJ2-3; D gene ambiguous. Trimming shortened V by 6 bases and J by 2 bases, and 9 bases separated the two germline ends. This CDR3 contains 13 residues.